This TCR beta chain was identified in a study of long-term antiretroviral therapy in people with HIV. The libraries were made with immunoSEQ v3.0 at survey level. Produced via immunoSEQ multiplex PCR; TCRdb's table is partial and in-frame only. The sample carries fewer than 25,000 clones, over 85% recorded once. CDR1 is SGHNT and CDR2 is YENEEA in the germline V gene. This CDR3 is built from 15 residues. The ends were cut back, 0 bases at V and 1 base at J, with 7 bases in the middle. The sequenced sample was unsorted PBMCs, obtained less than 5 years after starting antiretroviral therapy. This TCR derives from a woman aged 45-65 years with HIV. The rearrangement links TRBV11-3 to TRBJ1-3; no reliable D call. CDR3 residues: CASSLESGSGNTIYF. CDR3 nucleotide sequence: TGTGCCAGCAGCTTAGAATCCGGTTCTGGAAACACCATATATTTT. Full variable domain (missing parts from reference TRBV11-3 and TRBJ1-3): EAGVVQSPRYKIIEKKQPVAFWCNPISGHNTLYWYLQNLGQGPELLIRYENEEAVDDSQLPKDRFSAERLKGVDSTLKIQPAELGDSAVYLCASSLESGSGNTIYFGEGSWLTVV.